One sample yielded the 2 T cell receptor beta chains listed below, sequenced in a study of blood T cells in healthy people across ages. Combining a sample-barcoded 5' primer with a J-beta primer mix, a second PCR ran for roughly 6 to 11 cycles. TCRdb used MiXCR to reprocess the 5' RACE reads, holding one entry per CDR3 protein. The sample contains approximately 2,000,000 distinct CDR3 sequences, roughly 43% of which appear only once. Sequenced sample: blood. The receptors originated from a human donor in good health.

This clonotype was observed a few times. V usage is TRBV12-3 or TRBV12-4 and J usage is TRBJ2-1; D is perhaps TRBD1 (5 bases). The CDR3 is 12 residues long. The V end was cut by 8 bases, the J end by 10 bases, with 15 bases between. In DNA form, the CDR3 reads TGTGCCAGCGGAAGGGGTGGCGTAGAGCAGTTCTTC. Encoded protein: CASGRGGVEQFF.

This clonotype was seen a few times. The rearrangement uses TRBV24-1 and TRBJ2-5; 8 nucleotides match TRBD1. Gene TRBJ2-7 matches the end of the DNA better, so the J call may be wrong. The CDR3 spans 15 residues. The germline V gene encodes CDR1 KGHDR and CDR2 SFDVKD. CDR3 nucleotides: TGTGCCACCAGTGACCCTGGACAGGGAAGGGTCGAGCAGTACTTC. Amino acid sequence: CATSDPGQGRVEQYF.